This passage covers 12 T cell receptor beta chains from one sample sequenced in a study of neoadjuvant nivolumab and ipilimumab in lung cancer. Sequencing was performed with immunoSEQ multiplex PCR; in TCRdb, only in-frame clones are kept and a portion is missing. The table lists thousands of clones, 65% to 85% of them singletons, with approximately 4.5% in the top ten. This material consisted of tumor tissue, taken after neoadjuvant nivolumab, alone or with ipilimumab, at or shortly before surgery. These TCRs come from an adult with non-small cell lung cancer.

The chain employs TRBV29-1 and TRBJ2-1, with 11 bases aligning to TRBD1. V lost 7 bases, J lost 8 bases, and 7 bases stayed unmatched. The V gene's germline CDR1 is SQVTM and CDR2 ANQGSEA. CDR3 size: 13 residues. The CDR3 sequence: CSAIGQGAYEQFF. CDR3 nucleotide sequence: TGCAGCGCTATTGGACAGGGGGCTTATGAGCAGTTCTTC.

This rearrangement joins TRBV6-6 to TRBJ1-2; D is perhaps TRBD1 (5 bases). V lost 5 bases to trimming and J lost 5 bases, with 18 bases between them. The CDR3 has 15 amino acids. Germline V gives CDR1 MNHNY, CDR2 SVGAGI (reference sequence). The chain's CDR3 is CASSPRGLGEYGYTF. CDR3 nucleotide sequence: TGTGCCAGCAGTCCCCGAGGCCTGGGGGAGTATGGCTACACCTTC.

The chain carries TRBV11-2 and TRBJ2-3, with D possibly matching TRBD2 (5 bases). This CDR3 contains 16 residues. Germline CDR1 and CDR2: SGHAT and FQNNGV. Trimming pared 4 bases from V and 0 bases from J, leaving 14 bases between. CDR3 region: CASSSHGAASTDTQYF. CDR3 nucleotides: TGTGCCAGCAGCTCCCACGGAGCGGCCAGCACAGATACGCAGTATTTT.

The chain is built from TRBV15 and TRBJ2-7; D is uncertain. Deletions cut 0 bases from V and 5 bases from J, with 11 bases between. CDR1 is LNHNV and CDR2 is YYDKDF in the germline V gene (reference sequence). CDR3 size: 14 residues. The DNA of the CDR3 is TGTGCCACCAGCAGAGATATTGCCAATAACGAGCAGTACTTC. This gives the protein CATSRDIANNEQYF.

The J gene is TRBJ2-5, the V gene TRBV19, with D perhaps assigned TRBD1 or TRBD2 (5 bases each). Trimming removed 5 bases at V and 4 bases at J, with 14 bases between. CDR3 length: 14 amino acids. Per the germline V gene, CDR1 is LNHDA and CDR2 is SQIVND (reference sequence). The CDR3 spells CASSYTGTPETQYF. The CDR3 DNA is TGTGCCAGTAGTTATACTGGGACCCCAGAGACCCAGTACTTC. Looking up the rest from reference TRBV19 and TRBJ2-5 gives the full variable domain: DGGITQSPKYLFRKEGQNVTLSCEQNLNHDAMYWYRQDPGQGLRLIYYSQIVNDFQKGDIAEGYSVSREKKESFPLTVTSAQKNPTAFYLCASSYTGTPETQYFGPGTRLLVL.

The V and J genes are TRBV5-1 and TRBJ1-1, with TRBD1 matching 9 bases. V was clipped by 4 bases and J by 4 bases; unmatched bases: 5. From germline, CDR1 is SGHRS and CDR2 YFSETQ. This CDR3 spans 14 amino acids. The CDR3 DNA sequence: TGCGCCAGCAGCCCGGACAGGGGAGTCACTGAAGCTTTCTTT. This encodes CASSPDRGVTEAFF.

Written as DNA, the CDR3 is TGTGCCAGCTCACCGACAGGGGTTGACTCTGGAAACACCATATATTTT. It encodes CASSPTGVDSGNTIYF. The chain recombines TRBV18 with TRBJ1-3, with 8 bases lining up with TRBD1. The germline gives CDR1 KGHSH, CDR2 LQKENI. The ends lost 3 bases at V and 0 bases at J; junction bases unmatched: 4. This CDR3 has 16 residues.

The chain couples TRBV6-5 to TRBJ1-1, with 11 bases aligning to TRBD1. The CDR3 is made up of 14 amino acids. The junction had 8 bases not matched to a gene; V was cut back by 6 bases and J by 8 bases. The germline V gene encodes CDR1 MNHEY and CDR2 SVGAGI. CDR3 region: CASRKKDRGREAFF. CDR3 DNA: TGTGCCAGCAGGAAAAAGGACAGGGGGCGCGAAGCTTTCTTT.

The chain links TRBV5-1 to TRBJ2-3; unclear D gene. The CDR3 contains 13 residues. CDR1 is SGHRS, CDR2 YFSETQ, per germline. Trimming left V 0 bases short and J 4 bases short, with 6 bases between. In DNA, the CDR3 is TGCGCCAGCAGCTTGGGTTTAGCAGATACGCAGTATTTT. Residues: CASSLGLADTQYF.

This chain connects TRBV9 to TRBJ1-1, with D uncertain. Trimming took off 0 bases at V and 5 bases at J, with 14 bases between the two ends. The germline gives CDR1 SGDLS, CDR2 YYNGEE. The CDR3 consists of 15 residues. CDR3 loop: CASSVGFGYGTEAFF. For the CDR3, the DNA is TGTGCCAGCAGCGTAGGGTTTGGTTACGGGACTGAAGCTTTCTTT.

CDR3 loop: CASSPRLAGNTIYF. CDR3 nucleotide sequence: TGCGCCAGCAGCCCTCGGTTGGCTGGAAACACCATATATTTT. This chain uses TRBV4-1 with TRBJ1-3; no clear D gene. This CDR3 has 14 residues. The V end was cut by 4 bases, the J end by 2 bases, with 9 bases between. Germline V lookup: CDR1 MGHRA, CDR2 YSYEKL.

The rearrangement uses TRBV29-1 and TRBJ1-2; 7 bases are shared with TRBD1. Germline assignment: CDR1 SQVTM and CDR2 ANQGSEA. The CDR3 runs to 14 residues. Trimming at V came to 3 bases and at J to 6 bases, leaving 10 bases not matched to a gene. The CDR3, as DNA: TGCAGCGTTGACCCTATGACAGGGATCGATGGCTACACCTTC. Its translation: CSVDPMTGIDGYTF. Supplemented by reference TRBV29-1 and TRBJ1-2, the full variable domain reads SAVISQKPSRDICQRGTSLTIQCQVDSQVTMMFWYRQQPGQSLTLIATANQGSEATYESGFVIDKFPISRPNLTFSTLTVSNMSPEDSSIYLCSVDPMTGIDGYTFGSGTRLTVV.